The subject of this entry is one TCR beta chain. What it recognizes is unknown. The data stem from a study of cytomegalovirus exposure and HLA in healthy donors. Study conclusions and caveats: One variant, a missense change in DCLRE1C, was linked in a later analysis to TCR beta V- and J-gene trimming. When analyzed later, the rates of TCR association showed variation by HLA locus, with DRB1 the most and HLA-C the fewest. The study designated about 160 TCR beta chains cytomegalovirus-associated. Several of the most significant clusters appeared linked to common viral pathogens, based on a later analysis.

With 60 Vbeta and 13 Jbeta primers, the PCR was carried out. Clones were sequenced by immunoSEQ multiplex PCR, and TCRdb holds only the in-frame ones, with some missing. The sample has more than 90,000 clones; 75% are singletons. CDR1 MDHEN and CDR2 SYDVKM come from the germline V gene. V was cut by 1 base and J by 0 bases, with 13 bases left in between. CDR3 length: 17 amino acids. The receptor was derived from a man in his fifties or sixties in good health and CMV-seronegative. Sequencing was carried out using PBMCs. V is TRBV28 and J is TRBJ1-5; TRBD1 is a possible D gene (5 bases). CDR3 sequence (DNA): TGTGCCAGCAGTTTATTTGTGGCAGGGAATAGCAATCAGCCCCAGCATTTT. Residues: CASSLFVAGNSNQPQHF.